The 20 T cell receptor beta chains listed next were all sequenced from one sample in a study of response to subunit inactivated influenza vaccine. A single record per CDR3 protein comes from TCRdb applying MiXCR to the RT-PCR reads. The data hold hundreds of thousands of distinct CDR3 sequences, with 7.5% to 8.5% observed a single time. The sequenced sample was PBMCs from blood, obtained 23 to 25 months after vaccination. Source of these receptors: a man aged 45 to 70 who received an inactivated influenza vaccine.

This clonotype was counted between two and nine times. The J gene is TRBJ2-7, the V gene TRBV4-3; 8 nucleotides match TRBD1. The germline V gene encodes CDR1 LGHNA and CDR2 YSLEER. The CDR3 loop spans 16 amino acids. Trimming cost V 0 bases and J 5 bases; bases outside gene matches: 9. CDR3 in amino acids: CASSQEGTGGRDEQYF. The CDR3 bases are TGCGCCAGCAGCCAAGAGGGCACAGGGGGACGGGACGAGCAGTACTTC.

This clonotype was detected a few times. J is TRBJ1-2 and V is TRBV7-8; 7 bases align to TRBD1. Germline loops: CDR1 SGHVS, CDR2 FQNEAQ. Unmatched junction bases numbered 5, after V lost 5 bases and J lost 5 bases. This CDR3 has 13 amino acids. The DNA of the CDR3 is TGTGCCAGCAGCGCCGGGACAGTTTATGGCTACACCTTC. Its protein product is CASSAGTVYGYTF.

This clonotype was found many times. The V call is TRBV15, the J call TRBJ2-7; D is unclear. Germline CDR1 reads LNHNV; CDR2 reads YYDKDF (reference sequence). There are 13 residues in the CDR3. Trimming removed 0 bases at V and 3 bases at J, with 6 bases between. DNA for the CDR3: TGTGCCACCAGCAGAGATCGGCGCTACGAGCAGTACTTC. This translates into CATSRDRRYEQYF.

This clonotype was picked up a small number of times. The chain uses TRBV11-2 and TRBJ1-1, with D unresolved. CDR3 length: 13 amino acids. Trimming shortened V by 1 base and J by 5 bases, and 8 bases separated the two germline ends. Per germline, CDR1 SGHAT and CDR2 FQNNGV. The CDR3 coding sequence is TGTGCCAGCAGCTTAGCTCTAGGGACTGAAGCTTTCTTT. As protein: CASSLALGTEAFF.

This chain joins TRBV7-2 and TRBJ2-3; D gene unclear. The germline V gene has CDR1 SGHTA and CDR2 FQGNSA. V was cut by 2 bases and J by 5 bases, with 5 bases left in between. This CDR3 has 12 residues. The DNA of the CDR3 is TGTGCCAGCAGCTTATGGCGAGATACGCAGTATTTT. Translating it yields CASSLWRDTQYF. Full variable domain (outside the CDR3, taken from reference TRBV7-2 and TRBJ2-3): GAGVSQSPSNKVTEKGKDVELRCDPISGHTALYWYRQSLGQGLEFLIYFQGNSAPDKSGLPSDRFSAERTGGSVSTLTIQRTQQEDSAVYLCASSLWRDTQYFGPGTRLTVL.

This clonotype was observed a few times. The chain is built from TRBV7-9 and TRBJ2-2; D might be TRBD1 (7 bases). V shed 1 base and J shed 9 bases, with 12 bases lying between them. Germline lookup yields CDR1 SEHNR and CDR2 FQNEAQ (reference sequence). The CDR3 loop spans 14 amino acids. CDR3 bases: TGTGCCAGCAGCTTAGACAGGGGAGGACGGGAGCTGTTTTTT. This sequence encodes CASSLDRGGRELFF.

The V call is TRBV7-9, the J call TRBJ1-5, with 9 bases matching TRBD1. V lost 5 bases to trimming and J lost 4 bases; unmatched junction nucleotides: 6. Germline V gene lookup returns CDR1 SEHNR and CDR2 FQNEAQ (reference sequence). This CDR3 comprises 15 residues. CDR3: CASSLGQGQNQPQHF. The CDR3 DNA follows: TGTGCCAGCAGCCTGGGACAGGGACAGAATCAGCCCCAGCATTTT.

The chain uses TRBV7-9 and TRBJ2-5; 7 nucleotides match TRBD1. The J segment lost 1 base and the V segment lost 0 bases, leaving 5 bases of the junction unmatched. Per germline, CDR1 SEHNR and CDR2 FQNEAQ (reference sequence). The CDR3 runs 16 residues. CDR3 coding DNA: TGTGCCAGCAGCTTAGCAAGAACAGGGGTCCAAGAGACCCAGTACTTC. Amino acid sequence: CASSLARTGVQETQYF.

Regarding this clonotype: Without the conserved terminal phenylalanine or tryptophan, this CDR3 likely stems from a read error. No DNA is shown, since the ends of the CDR3 on it are uncertain; the CDR3 is the one TCRdb lists. The chain joins TRBV20-1 to TRBJ1-2; the table's D call, TRBD1, has no DNA check behind it. Termini included, the CDR3 measures 10 amino acids. Per germline, CDR1 DFQATT and CDR2 SNEGSKA (reference sequence). The CDR3 reads CSARSGTARI.

The V gene is TRBV11-2, the J gene TRBJ2-7; D is ambiguous. V lost 1 base, J lost 1 base, and 11 bases lay in between. The CDR3 has 15 residues. Germline V gene sequence: CDR1 SGHAT, CDR2 FQNNGV. Here the CDR3 DNA reads TGTGCCAGCAGCTTAGGCAATTCGTTTTCCTACGAGCAGTACTTC. Amino acids: CASSLGNSFSYEQYF.

This clonotype was seen a few times. This chain connects TRBV9 to TRBJ1-3; 8 bases match TRBD1. The ends lost 4 bases at V and 4 bases at J; junction bases unmatched: 7. The germline gives CDR1 SGDLS, CDR2 YYNGEE. The CDR3 spans 15 residues. CDR3 amino acids: CASSPRQGWGNTIYF. The CDR3 region has the DNA TGTGCCAGCAGCCCCCGACAGGGGTGGGGAAACACCATATATTTT.

The chain recombines TRBV3-1 with TRBJ1-1, with D unclear. The ends were cut back, 3 bases at V and 0 bases at J, with 8 bases in the middle. In germline, CDR1 is LGHDT, CDR2 YNNKEL (reference sequence). The CDR3 is 14 amino acids. CDR3 nucleotide sequence: TGTGCCAGCAGCCAGTCCGCAATGAACACTGAAGCTTTCTTT. Protein sequence: CASSQSAMNTEAFF.

This clonotype was seen at least ten times. The gene calls are TRBV10-3 and TRBJ2-2; D is tentatively TRBD1 or TRBD2 (5 bases each). The CDR3 runs to 13 residues. V lost 7 bases and J 1 base, leaving 7 bases between the germline ends. Germline lookup yields CDR1 ENHRY and CDR2 SYGVKD. The CDR3 region is CAIKRGNTGELFF. In nucleotides, the CDR3 is TGTGCCATCAAGAGGGGGAACACCGGGGAGCTGTTTTTT.

This clonotype was recorded many times. The J gene is TRBJ2-3, the V gene TRBV6-5; D gene ambiguous. CDR3 length equals 17 residues. The germline V gene has CDR1 MNHEY and CDR2 SVGAGI. V dropped 2 bases and J dropped 0 bases, with 15 bases sitting between them. DNA for the CDR3: TGTGCCAGCAGTTACCGCACAAATCCGGCTAGCACAGATACGCAGTATTTT. The encoded protein is CASSYRTNPASTDTQYF.

The chain uses TRBV20-1 and TRBJ1-4, with D tentatively TRBD1 (5 bases). The V and J ends lost 4 bases and 8 bases respectively, with 11 bases between them. Germline V gives CDR1 DFQATT, CDR2 SNEGSKA (reference sequence). The CDR3 is made up of 12 amino acids. The CDR3 DNA sequence: TGCAGTGCTACCGGGGCAGCGGAAAAACTGTTTTTT. This encodes CSATGAAEKLFF.

V gene TRBV4-2 combines with J gene TRBJ2-1, with TRBD1 as a possible D gene (6 bases). Trimming took 0 bases from V and 6 from J, leaving 9 bases between them. Germline CDR1 is LGHNA and CDR2 is YNFKEQ. CDR3 size: 14 residues. The DNA of the CDR3 is TGTGCCAGCAGCCAAGAGGGACACACCAATGAGCAGTTCTTC. The encoded protein is CASSQEGHTNEQFF.

V gene TRBV6-1 combines with J gene TRBJ2-5; TRBD1 aligns across 9 bases. The junction had 9 bases not matched to a gene; V was cut back by 5 bases and J by 5 bases. Germline V gene data show CDR1 as MNHNS and CDR2 as SASEGT. The CDR3 covers 15 residues. The CDR3 DNA is TGTGCCAGCAGTCCAACGGGACAGGGCGACGAGACCCAGTACTTC. It specifies CASSPTGQGDETQYF.

V usage is TRBV20-1 and J usage is TRBJ1-4, with 7 bases fitting TRBD1. Germline values: CDR1 DFQATT, CDR2 SNEGSKA (reference sequence). CDR3 length: 15 amino acids. The V and J ends lost 0 bases and 6 bases, in that order; junction bases with no gene match: 7. As DNA, the CDR3 is TGCAGTGCTAGAGATCCGGGACAGAACTATGAAAAACTGTTTTTT. It yields the protein CSARDPGQNYEKLFF.

The CDR3 here is CATSDFVKNEQFF. CDR3 nucleotides: TGTGCCACCAGTGATTTCGTAAAGAATGAGCAGTTCTTC. The chain joins TRBV24-1 to TRBJ2-1; D not certain. The length of the CDR3 is 13 residues. V was shortened by 1 base and J by 7 bases, with 7 bases between the two germline ends. The germline CDR1 and CDR2 sequences are KGHDR and SFDVKD.

This clonotype was picked up many times. The gene calls are TRBV19 and TRBJ1-4, with TRBD1 matching 7 bases. Germline loops: CDR1 LNHDA, CDR2 SQIVND (reference sequence). The CDR3 has 15 residues. V trimming: 5 bases; J trimming: 5 bases; junction bases outside the gene matches: 8. CDR3 sequence reads: CASSDRQGGNEKLFF. The CDR3 coding sequence is TGTGCCAGTAGTGATCGACAGGGCGGGAATGAAAAACTGTTTTTT.